Shown below are 20 T cell receptor beta chains from a single sample sequenced in a study of T cell responses to AZD1222 COVID-19 vaccine. TCRdb's table, derived via immunoSEQ multiplex PCR, lists solely in-frame clones and lacks some. This sample has roughly 180,000 clones; more than 85% occur once, and the top ten carry 3% to 3.5%. The sample was peripheral blood, taken 28 days after the second AZD1222 dose. These TCRs come from an adult who received the AZD1222 COVID-19 vaccine.

This clone was seen just once. V gene TRBV5-1 combines with J gene TRBJ1-2, with no clear D. CDR1 is SGHRS, CDR2 YFSETQ, per germline. The length of the CDR3 is 13 residues. The V and J ends lost 2 bases and 3 bases respectively, with 8 bases between them. For the CDR3, the DNA is TGCGCCAGCAGCTTAGGGCCGGACTATGGCTACACCTTC. Translating it yields CASSLGPDYGYTF.

The CDR3: CASSEGLAGTYEQYF. In nucleotides, the CDR3 is TGTGCCAGCTCAGAGGGACTAGCGGGGACCTACGAGCAGTACTTC. The genes are TRBV18 and TRBJ2-7; the match to TRBD2 covers 13 bases. The CDR3 spans 15 residues. With 5 bases clipped from V and 2 bases from J, the junction kept 3 bases outside the gene matches. Looked up from germline, CDR1 is KGHSH and CDR2 is LQKENI.

The chain uses TRBV11-2 and TRBJ2-7, with no clear D. V lost 6 bases to trimming and J lost 2 bases, with 11 bases between them. CDR3 length: 13 amino acids. In germline, CDR1 is SGHAT, CDR2 FQNNGV. The CDR3 loop is CASRSWTAYEQYF. The CDR3 region has the DNA TGTGCCAGCAGGTCTTGGACGGCCTACGAGCAGTACTTC.

The count of this clone is one. This chain connects TRBV4-1 to TRBJ2-2; 10 nucleotides match TRBD2. J lost 4 bases, V lost 2 bases, and 10 bases had no gene match. Germline V gene lookup returns CDR1 MGHRA and CDR2 YSYEKL. There are 18 residues in the CDR3. CDR3 nucleotide sequence: TGCGCCAGCAGCCAATGGCCTCTAGCGGGAGCGCCCACCGGGGAGCTGTTTTTT. Its translation: CASSQWPLAGAPTGELFF.

In its sample, this clone was seen a few times. This chain links TRBV7-2 with TRBJ2-1, with 10 bases fitting TRBD2. The CDR3 extends over 17 amino acids. Trimming cost V 5 bases and J 7 bases; bases outside gene matches: 14. Germline CDR1 SGHTA, CDR2 FQGNSA. This CDR3 is CASSQSGRAGIQNEQFF. As DNA, the CDR3 is TGTGCCAGCAGCCAAAGCGGGAGGGCCGGTATTCAGAATGAGCAGTTCTTC.

CDR3 sequence: CASSKPERGMNTEAFF. CDR3 nucleotides: TGTGCCAGCAGTAAACCGGAAAGAGGAATGAACACTGAAGCTTTCTTT. This sequence joins TRBV27 and TRBJ1-1; D unclear. Trimming cost V 5 bases and J 0 bases, with 16 bases left between them. The V gene's germline CDR1 is MNHEY and CDR2 SMNVEV (reference sequence). The CDR3 covers 16 residues.

This chain connects TRBV27 to TRBJ2-3; 7 positions agree with TRBD2. Germline V gene sequence: CDR1 MNHEY, CDR2 SMNVEV (reference sequence). The CDR3 loop spans 15 amino acids. V was pared by 2 bases and J by 2 bases, with 4 bases of the junction left unmatched. This chain's CDR3 is CASSLRGTITDTQYF. The CDR3 DNA reads as TGTGCCAGCAGTTTACGAGGGACTATCACAGATACGCAGTATTTT.

The chain couples TRBV7-8 to TRBJ1-1; unclear D gene. Trimming left V 1 base short and J 3 bases short, with 12 bases between. CDR3 length: 15 residues. CDR1 SGHVS and CDR2 FQNEAQ come from the germline V gene. CDR3 DNA: TGTGCCAGCAGCTTAGTAAGCCTTGGGGACACTGAAGCTTTCTTT. The encoded protein is CASSLVSLGDTEAFF.

The rearrangement joins TRBV28 to TRBJ2-1; 9 nucleotides match TRBD2. Per the germline V gene, CDR1 is MDHEN and CDR2 is SYDVKM. With V trimmed by 6 bases and J by 4 bases, 10 bases remained unmatched. This CDR3 contains 16 residues. CDR3 sequence: CASSRLAVPYYNEQFF. The DNA of the CDR3 is TGTGCCAGCAGCAGACTAGCGGTACCCTATTACAATGAGCAGTTCTTC. The full variable domain, rest sourced from reference TRBV28 and TRBJ2-1, is DVKVTQSSRYLVKRTGEKVFLECVQDMDHENMFWYRQDPGLGLRLIYFSYDVKMKEKGDIPEGYSVSREKKERFSLILESASTNQTSMYLCASSRLAVPYYNEQFFGPGTRLTVL.

The chain has TRBV28 and TRBJ1-4; D uncertain. Germline assignment: CDR1 MDHEN and CDR2 SYDVKM. Trimming removed 2 bases at V and 0 bases at J, with 7 bases between. The CDR3 spans 15 residues. The CDR3 bases are TGTGCCAGCAGTTTAGGCCTATCAACTAATGAAAAACTGTTTTTT. It is translated as CASSLGLSTNEKLFF. Using reference TRBV28 and TRBJ1-4 for the parts outside the CDR3, the full variable domain is DVKVTQSSRYLVKRTGEKVFLECVQDMDHENMFWYRQDPGLGLRLIYFSYDVKMKEKGDIPEGYSVSREKKERFSLILESASTNQTSMYLCASSLGLSTNEKLFFGSGTQLSVL.

CDR3 sequence reads: CASSARGQGRSYEQYF. As DNA, the CDR3 is TGTGCCAGCAGTGCCCGGGGACAGGGGAGATCCTACGAGCAGTACTTC. The gene calls are TRBV6-1 and TRBJ2-7; 10 bases line up with TRBD1. Germline-derived CDR1 and CDR2 are MNHNS and SASEGT. Unmatched junction bases numbered 7, after V lost 4 bases and J lost 1 base. CDR3 length equals 16 residues.

The chain carries TRBV7-8 and TRBJ1-1; D not resolved. CDR3 length: 13 amino acids. V lost 3 bases, J lost 1 base, and 6 bases lay in between. Germline loops: CDR1 SGHVS, CDR2 FQNEAQ. CDR3 protein: CASSFRKNTEAFF. CDR3 in DNA: TGTGCCAGCAGCTTCAGAAAGAACACTGAAGCTTTCTTT.

This chain joins TRBV28 and TRBJ2-4; 11 bases map to TRBD2. The CDR3 is 19 amino acids. J gave up 5 bases and V 6 bases, and 18 bases lay outside the gene matches. Germline V CDR1 and CDR2: MDHEN, SYDVKM. CDR3 nucleotide sequence: TGTGCCAGCAGCCTAACCCTACCGACTAGCGGGATAACCCAAAACATTCAGTACTTC. Its protein product is CASSLTLPTSGITQNIQYF.

This clone has only one observation. The chain couples TRBV11-2 to TRBJ1-6; D unclear. The CDR3 has 17 amino acids. The ends were cut back, 5 bases at V and 8 bases at J, with 22 bases in the middle. Germline loops: CDR1 SGHAT, CDR2 FQNNGV. CDR3 sequence: CASSIFLTDLPDSPLHF. As DNA, the CDR3 is TGTGCCAGCAGCATTTTTCTCACGGACCTGCCGGATTCACCCCTCCACTTT. The whole variable domain, remainder taken from reference TRBV11-2 and TRBJ1-6, is EAGVAQSPRYKIIEKRQSVAFWCNPISGHATLYWYQQILGQGPKLLIQFQNNGVVDDSQLPKDRFSAERLKGVDSTLKIQPAKLEDSAVYLCASSIFLTDLPDSPLHFGNGTRLTVT.

V and J are TRBV18 and TRBJ1-5; D not resolved. The CDR3 length is 14 residues. The V gene lost 3 bases and the J gene lost 0 bases, with 6 bases spanning the gap. The V gene's germline CDR1 is KGHSH and CDR2 LQKENI. As DNA, the CDR3 is TGTGCCAGCTCACCCGCAGTTAGCAATCAGCCCCAGCATTTT. This gives the protein CASSPAVSNQPQHF.

The chain employs TRBV4-1 and TRBJ2-5, with 7 bases aligning to TRBD1. This CDR3 contains 15 residues. Trimming cost V 0 bases and J 2 bases; bases outside gene matches: 3. Per germline, CDR1 MGHRA and CDR2 YSYEKL. Here the CDR3 DNA reads TGCGCCAGCAGCCAAGATGGGACAGCACAAGAGACCCAGTACTTC. It specifies CASSQDGTAQETQYF.

The genes are TRBV28 and TRBJ2-1, with no clear D. Deletions cut 3 bases from V and 1 base from J, with 7 bases between. The CDR3 has 14 residues. In germline, CDR1 is MDHEN, CDR2 SYDVKM. In nucleotides, the CDR3 is TGTGCCAGCAGTTTTCCAGGTTCCTACAATGAGCAGTTCTTC. Encoded protein: CASSFPGSYNEQFF.

The chain uses TRBV28 and TRBJ1-5; 10 nucleotides line up with TRBD1. The V gene's germline CDR1 is MDHEN and CDR2 SYDVKM. CDR3 length: 15 residues. The V and J ends lost 5 bases and 6 bases, in that order; junction bases with no gene match: 7. The CDR3 DNA sequence: TGTGCCAGCAGTGCGGACAGGGGGTTTAGTCAGCCCCAGCATTTT. It encodes CASSADRGFSQPQHF. Supplemented by reference TRBV28 and TRBJ1-5, the full variable domain reads DVKVTQSSRYLVKRTGEKVFLECVQDMDHENMFWYRQDPGLGLRLIYFSYDVKMKEKGDIPEGYSVSREKKERFSLILESASTNQTSMYLCASSADRGFSQPQHFGDGTRLSIL.

The V gene is TRBV27, the J gene TRBJ1-1; 8 nucleotides agree with TRBD1. Germline V gives CDR1 MNHEY, CDR2 SMNVEV (reference sequence). V lost 3 bases, J lost 6 bases, and 3 bases stayed unmatched. There are 13 residues in the CDR3. CDR3 nucleotides: TGTGCCAGCAGTTTTTCAGGGGGCTCTGAAGCTTTCTTT. As protein: CASSFSGGSEAFF.

The rearrangement joins TRBV9 to TRBJ1-1; TRBD1 agrees at 7 bases. CDR1 is SGDLS, CDR2 YYNGEE, per germline. CDR3 length equals 13 residues. V lost 3 bases to trimming and J lost 11 bases; unmatched junction nucleotides: 10. CDR3 sequence reads: CASSADRAGYAFF. The DNA of the CDR3 is TGTGCCAGCAGCGCTGACAGGGCGGGATACGCTTTCTTT.